What follows describes a single TCR beta chain. These data are taken from a study of CD8+ T cells in alopecia areata. This CDR3 is 18 amino acids long. CDR1 and CDR2 from the germline V gene are MGHDK and SYGVNS. J lost 1 base, V lost 8 bases, and 12 bases had no gene match. Isolated RNA was reverse transcribed into cDNA used as the sequencing template. Clones were sequenced by immunoSEQ multiplex PCR, and TCRdb holds only the in-frame ones, with some missing. The table has roughly 100,000 clones, approximately 52% seen once. This receptor was taken from a human donor in good health. The gene calls are TRBV25-1 and TRBJ2-6, with TRBD1 matching 9 bases. Specimen: CD4+ T cells sorted from blood. CDR3 region: CASAHGGQGYSGANVLTF. In nucleotides, the CDR3 is TGTGCCAGCGCACATGGGGGACAGGGATATTCTGGGGCCAACGTCCTGACTTTC. Combining the CDR3 with reference TRBV25-1 and TRBJ2-6 gives the whole variable domain EADIYQTPRYLVIGTGKKITLECSQTMGHDKMYWYQQDPGMELHLIHYSYGVNSTEKGDLSSESTVSRIRTEHFPLTLESARPSHTSQYLCASAHGGQGYSGANVLTFGAGSRLTVL.